This T cell receptor (beta chain) was profiled in a study of blood T cell repertoires in COVID-19. Looking at the study overall: T cells, B-cell-depleted T cells, or PBMCs provided the cDNA or gDNA that served as material.

Patients of the Seattle cohort, enrolled during active infection, were followed longitudinally. This CDR3 region has 9 residues. Germline V gene lookup returns CDR1 SNHLY and CDR2 FYNNEI. The ends were cut back, 9 bases at V and 9 bases at J, with 9 bases in the middle. In the original workflow: The assay estimated nucleated cells by amplifying reference gene primers. Clones were read by immunoSEQ multiplex PCR, and TCRdb kept only the in-frame ones, dropping some. Clone size and V and J calls were adopted from that table, with D and trimming inferred from the DNA. The sample gives 250,000 to 300,000 clones, 75% to 90% of which show up once; around 12% is in the top ten.

The chain combines TRBV2 with TRBJ2-7, with D unclear. This receptor was taken from a woman aged 65 to 85 with COVID-19, enrolled during active disease. The specimen was peripheral blood. Here the CDR3 DNA reads TGTGCCAGGGTCCTAGGGCAGTACTTC. Its translation is CARVLGQYF.